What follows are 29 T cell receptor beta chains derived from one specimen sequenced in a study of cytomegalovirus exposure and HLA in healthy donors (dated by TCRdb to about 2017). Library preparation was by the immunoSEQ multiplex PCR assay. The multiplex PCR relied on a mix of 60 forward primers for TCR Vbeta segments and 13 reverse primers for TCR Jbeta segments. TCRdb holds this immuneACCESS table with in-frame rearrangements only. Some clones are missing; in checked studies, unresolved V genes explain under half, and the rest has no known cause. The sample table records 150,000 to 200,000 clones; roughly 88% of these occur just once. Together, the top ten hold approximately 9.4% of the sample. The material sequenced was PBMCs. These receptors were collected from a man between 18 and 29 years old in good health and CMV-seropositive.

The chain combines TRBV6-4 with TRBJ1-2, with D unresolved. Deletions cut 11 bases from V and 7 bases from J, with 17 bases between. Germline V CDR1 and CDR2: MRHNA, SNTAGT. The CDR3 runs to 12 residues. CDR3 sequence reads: CAAREGGGGYTF. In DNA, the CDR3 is TGTGCCGCAAGGGAGGGCGGCGGTGGCTACACCTTC.

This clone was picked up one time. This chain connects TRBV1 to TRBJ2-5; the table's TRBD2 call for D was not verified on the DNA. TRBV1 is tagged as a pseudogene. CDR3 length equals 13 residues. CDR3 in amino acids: CTSSPELKETQYF. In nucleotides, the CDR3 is TGCACCAGCAGCCCGGAGTTAAAAGAGACCCAGTACTTC.

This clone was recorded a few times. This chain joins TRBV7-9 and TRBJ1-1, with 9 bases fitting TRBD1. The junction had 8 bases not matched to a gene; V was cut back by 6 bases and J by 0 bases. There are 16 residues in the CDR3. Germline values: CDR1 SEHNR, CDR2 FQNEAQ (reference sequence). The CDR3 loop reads CASSPRDRVLNTEAFF. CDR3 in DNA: TGTGCCAGCAGTCCTCGGGACAGGGTATTGAACACTGAAGCTTTCTTT.

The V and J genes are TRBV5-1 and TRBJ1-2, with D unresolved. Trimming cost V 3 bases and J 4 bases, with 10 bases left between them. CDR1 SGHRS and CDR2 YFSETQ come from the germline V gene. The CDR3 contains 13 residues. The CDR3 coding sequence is TGCGCCAGCAGCTATACAGCATCCTATGGCTACACCTTC. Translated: CASSYTASYGYTF.

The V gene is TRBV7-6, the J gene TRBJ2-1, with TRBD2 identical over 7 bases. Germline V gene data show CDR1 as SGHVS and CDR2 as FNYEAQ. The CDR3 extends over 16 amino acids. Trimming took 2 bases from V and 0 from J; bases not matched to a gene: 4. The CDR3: CASSLTSESSYNEQFF. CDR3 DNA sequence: TGTGCCAGCAGCTTAACTAGCGAGAGCTCCTACAATGAGCAGTTCTTC.

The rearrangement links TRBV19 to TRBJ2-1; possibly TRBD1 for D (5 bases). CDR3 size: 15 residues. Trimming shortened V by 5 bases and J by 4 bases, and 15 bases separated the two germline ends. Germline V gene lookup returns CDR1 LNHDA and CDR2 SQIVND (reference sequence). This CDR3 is CASSSDSSGYNEQFF. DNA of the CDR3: TGTGCCAGTAGTTCCGACAGTAGTGGATACAATGAGCAGTTCTTC.

The CDR3 loop is CASFPRTGKETQYF. CDR3 nucleotides: TGTGCCAGCTTCCCGCGGACAGGAAAAGAGACCCAGTACTTC. The V gene is TRBV6-5, the J gene TRBJ2-5, with 7 nucleotides matching TRBD1. The CDR3 contains 14 residues. J gave up 3 bases and V 8 bases, and 9 bases lay outside the gene matches. Germline CDR1 reads MNHEY; CDR2 reads SVGAGI.

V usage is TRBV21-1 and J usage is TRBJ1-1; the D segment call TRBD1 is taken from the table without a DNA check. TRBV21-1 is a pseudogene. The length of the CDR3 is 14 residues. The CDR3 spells CASISGQGGTEAFF. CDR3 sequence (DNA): TGTGCCAGCATCAGTGGACAGGGGGGGACTGAAGCTTTCTTT.

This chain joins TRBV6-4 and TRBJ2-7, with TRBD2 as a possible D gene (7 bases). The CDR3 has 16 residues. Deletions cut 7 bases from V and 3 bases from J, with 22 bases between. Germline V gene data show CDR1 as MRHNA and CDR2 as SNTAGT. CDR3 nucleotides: TGTGCCAGCACTCCCACCGGAAGGGGGGGCTACTACGAGCAGTACTTC. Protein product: CASTPTGRGGYYEQYF.

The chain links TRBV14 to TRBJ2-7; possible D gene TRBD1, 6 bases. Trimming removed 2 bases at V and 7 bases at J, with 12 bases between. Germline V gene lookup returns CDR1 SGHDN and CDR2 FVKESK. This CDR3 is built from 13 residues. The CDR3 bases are TGTGCCAGCAGCCAACAGACAGGAACGGAGCAGTACTTC. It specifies CASSQQTGTEQYF.

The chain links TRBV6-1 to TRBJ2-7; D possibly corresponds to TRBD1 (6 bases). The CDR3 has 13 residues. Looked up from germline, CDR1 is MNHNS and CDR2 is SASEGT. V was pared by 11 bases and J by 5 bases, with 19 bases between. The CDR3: CAGNQGMGDEQYF. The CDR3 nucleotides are TGTGCCGGCAATCAGGGGATGGGGGACGAGCAGTACTTC.

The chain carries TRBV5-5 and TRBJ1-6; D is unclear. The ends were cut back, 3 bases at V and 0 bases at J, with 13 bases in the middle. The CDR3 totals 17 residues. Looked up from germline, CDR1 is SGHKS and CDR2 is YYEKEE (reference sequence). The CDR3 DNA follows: TGTGCCAGCAGCTCTATGGACGGGAACTCCTATAATTCACCCCTCCACTTT. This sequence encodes CASSSMDGNSYNSPLHF.

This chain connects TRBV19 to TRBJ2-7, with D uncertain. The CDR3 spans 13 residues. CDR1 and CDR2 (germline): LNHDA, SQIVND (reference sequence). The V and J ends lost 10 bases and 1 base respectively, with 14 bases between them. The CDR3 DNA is TGTGCCACCCTAGACGGTAGTTCCTACGAGCAGTACTTC. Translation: CATLDGSSYEQYF.

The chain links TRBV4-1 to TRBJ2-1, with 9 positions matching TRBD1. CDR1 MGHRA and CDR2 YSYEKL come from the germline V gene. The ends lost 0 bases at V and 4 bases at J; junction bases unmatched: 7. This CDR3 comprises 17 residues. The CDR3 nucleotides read TGCGCCAGCAGCCAAGAGAGTGGGACAGGGTGGTACAATGAGCAGTTCTTC. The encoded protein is CASSQESGTGWYNEQFF.

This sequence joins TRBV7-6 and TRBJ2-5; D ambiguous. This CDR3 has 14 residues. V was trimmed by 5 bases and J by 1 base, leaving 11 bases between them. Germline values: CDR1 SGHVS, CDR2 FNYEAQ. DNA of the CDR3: TGTGCCAGCAGCAACAGACGACCCCAAGAGACCCAGTACTTC. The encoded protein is CASSNRRPQETQYF.

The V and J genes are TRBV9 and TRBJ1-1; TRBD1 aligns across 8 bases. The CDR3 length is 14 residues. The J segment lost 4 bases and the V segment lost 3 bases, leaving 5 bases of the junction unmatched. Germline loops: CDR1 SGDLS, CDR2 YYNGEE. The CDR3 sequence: CASSDQGAGTEAFF. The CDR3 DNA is TGTGCCAGCAGCGATCAGGGGGCGGGCACTGAAGCTTTCTTT.

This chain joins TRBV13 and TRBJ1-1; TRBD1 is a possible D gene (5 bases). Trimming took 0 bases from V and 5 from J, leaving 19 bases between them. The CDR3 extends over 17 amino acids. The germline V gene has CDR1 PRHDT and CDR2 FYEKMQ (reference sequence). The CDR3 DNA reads TGTGCCAGCAGCTTAGGTGGGACGGGGGACTGGTGGACTGAAGCTTTCTTT. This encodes CASSLGGTGDWWTEAFF.

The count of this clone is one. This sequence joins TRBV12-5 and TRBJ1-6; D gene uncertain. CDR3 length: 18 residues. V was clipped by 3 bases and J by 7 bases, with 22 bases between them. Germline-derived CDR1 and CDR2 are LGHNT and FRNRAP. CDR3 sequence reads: CASGFQEGSSLRNSPLHF. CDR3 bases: TGTGCTAGTGGTTTTCAGGAGGGCTCAAGTCTTCGAAATTCACCCCTCCACTTT. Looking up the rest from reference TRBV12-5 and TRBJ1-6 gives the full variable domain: DARVTQTPRHKVTEMGQEVTMRCQPILGHNTVFWYRQTMMQGLELLAYFRNRAPLDDSGMPKDRFSAEMPDATLATLKIQPSEPRDSAVYFCASGFQEGSSLRNSPLHFGNGTRLTVT.

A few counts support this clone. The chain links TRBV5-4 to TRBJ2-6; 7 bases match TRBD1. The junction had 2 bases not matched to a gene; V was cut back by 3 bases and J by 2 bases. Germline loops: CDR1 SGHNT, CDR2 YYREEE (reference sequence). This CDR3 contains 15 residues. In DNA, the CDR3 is TGTGCCAGCAGCTCGCAGGGGGCTGGGGCCAACGTCCTGACTTTC. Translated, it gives CASSSQGAGANVLTF.

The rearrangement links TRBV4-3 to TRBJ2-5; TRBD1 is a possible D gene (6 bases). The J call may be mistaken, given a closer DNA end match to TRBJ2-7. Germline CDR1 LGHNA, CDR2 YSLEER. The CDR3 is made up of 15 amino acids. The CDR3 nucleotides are TGCGCCAGCAGCCAAGATGGGGGCAGGGCCTACGAGCAGTACTTC. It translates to CASSQDGGRAYEQYF.

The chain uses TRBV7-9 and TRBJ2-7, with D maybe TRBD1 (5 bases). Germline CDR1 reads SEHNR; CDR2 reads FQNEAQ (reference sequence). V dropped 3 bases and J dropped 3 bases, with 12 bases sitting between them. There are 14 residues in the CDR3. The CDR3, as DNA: TGTGCCAGCAGCTTTTCAGGGTTCTACTACGAGCAGTACTTC. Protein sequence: CASSFSGFYYEQYF.

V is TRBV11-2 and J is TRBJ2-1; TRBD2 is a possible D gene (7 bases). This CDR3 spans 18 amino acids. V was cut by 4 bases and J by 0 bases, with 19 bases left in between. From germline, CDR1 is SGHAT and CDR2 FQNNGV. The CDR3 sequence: CASSSLLGGRRSYNEQFF. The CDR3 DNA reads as TGTGCCAGCAGCTCGTTGCTGGGGGGGCGACGCTCCTACAATGAGCAGTTCTTC.

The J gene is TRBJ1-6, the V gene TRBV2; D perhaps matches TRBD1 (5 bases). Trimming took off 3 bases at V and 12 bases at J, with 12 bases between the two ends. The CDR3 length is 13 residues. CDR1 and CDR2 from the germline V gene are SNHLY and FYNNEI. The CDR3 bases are TGTGCCAGCAGTGAGTCTCGGGGGATACCCCTCCACTTT. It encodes CASSESRGIPLHF.

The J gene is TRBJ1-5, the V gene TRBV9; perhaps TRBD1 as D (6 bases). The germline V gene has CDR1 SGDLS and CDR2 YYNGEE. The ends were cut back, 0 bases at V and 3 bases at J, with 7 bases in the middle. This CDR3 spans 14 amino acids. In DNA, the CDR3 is TGTGCCAGCAGCGTAGGACAGGACAATCAGCCCCAGCATTTT. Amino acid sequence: CASSVGQDNQPQHF.

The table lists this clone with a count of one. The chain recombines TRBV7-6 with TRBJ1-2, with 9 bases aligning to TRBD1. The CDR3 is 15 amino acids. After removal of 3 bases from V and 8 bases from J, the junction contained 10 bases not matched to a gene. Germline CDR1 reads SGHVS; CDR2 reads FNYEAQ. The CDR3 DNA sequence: TGTGCCAGCAGCTTGGGGACGGGACAGGGCGGAGGCTACACCTTC. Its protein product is CASSLGTGQGGGYTF.

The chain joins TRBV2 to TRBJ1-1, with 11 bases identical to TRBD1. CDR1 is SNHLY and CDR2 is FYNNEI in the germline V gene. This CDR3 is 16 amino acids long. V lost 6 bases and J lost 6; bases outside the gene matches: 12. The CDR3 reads CASRADSGTGGPEAFF. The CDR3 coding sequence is TGTGCCAGCAGAGCTGACTCCGGGACAGGGGGGCCTGAAGCTTTCTTT.

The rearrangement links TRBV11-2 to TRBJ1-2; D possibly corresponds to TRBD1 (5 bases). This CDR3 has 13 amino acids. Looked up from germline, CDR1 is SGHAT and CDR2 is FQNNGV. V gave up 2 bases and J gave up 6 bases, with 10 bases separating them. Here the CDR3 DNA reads TGTGCCAGCAGCTTACAGGGACTTAATGGCTACACCTTC. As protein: CASSLQGLNGYTF.

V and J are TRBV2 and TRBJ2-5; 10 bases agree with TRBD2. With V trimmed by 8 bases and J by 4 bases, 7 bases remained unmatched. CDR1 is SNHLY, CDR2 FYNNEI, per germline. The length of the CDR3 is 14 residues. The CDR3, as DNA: TGTGCCAGCGGGGAGCGGGGGGGCCGAGAGACCCAGTACTTC. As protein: CASGERGGRETQYF.

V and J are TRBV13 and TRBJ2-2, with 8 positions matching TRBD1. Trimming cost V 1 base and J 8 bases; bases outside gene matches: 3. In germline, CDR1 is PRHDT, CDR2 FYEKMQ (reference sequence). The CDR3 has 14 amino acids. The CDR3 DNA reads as TGTGCCAGCAGCTTAGCCAGGGGGCCTGGGGAGCTGTTTTTT. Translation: CASSLARGPGELFF.